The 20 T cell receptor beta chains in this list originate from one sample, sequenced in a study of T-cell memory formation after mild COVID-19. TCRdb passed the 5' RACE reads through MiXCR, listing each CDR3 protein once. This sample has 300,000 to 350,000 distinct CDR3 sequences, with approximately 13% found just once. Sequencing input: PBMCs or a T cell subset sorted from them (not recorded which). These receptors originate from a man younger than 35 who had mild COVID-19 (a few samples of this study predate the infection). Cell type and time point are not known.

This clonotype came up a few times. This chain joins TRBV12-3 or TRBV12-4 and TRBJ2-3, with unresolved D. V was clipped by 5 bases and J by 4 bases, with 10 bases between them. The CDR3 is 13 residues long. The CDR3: CASSPFLSDTQYF. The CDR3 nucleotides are TGTGCCAGCAGTCCCTTCCTCTCAGATACGCAGTATTTT.

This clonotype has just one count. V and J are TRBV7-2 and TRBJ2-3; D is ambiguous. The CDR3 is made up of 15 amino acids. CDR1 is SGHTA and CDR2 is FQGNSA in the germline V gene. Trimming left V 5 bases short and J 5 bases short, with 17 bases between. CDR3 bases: TGTGCCAGCAGCCAGCTGGGGTCCGCCTTAGATACGCAGTATTTT. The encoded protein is CASSQLGSALDTQYF. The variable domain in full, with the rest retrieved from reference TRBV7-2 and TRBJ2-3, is GAGVSQSPSNKVTEKGKDVELRCDPISGHTALYWYRQSLGQGLEFLIYFQGNSAPDKSGLPSDRFSAERTGGSVSTLTIQRTQQEDSAVYLCASSQLGSALDTQYFGPGTRLTVL.

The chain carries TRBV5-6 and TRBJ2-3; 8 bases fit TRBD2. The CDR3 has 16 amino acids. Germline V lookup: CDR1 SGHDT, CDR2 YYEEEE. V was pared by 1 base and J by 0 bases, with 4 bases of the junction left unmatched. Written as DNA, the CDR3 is TGTGCCAGCAGCTTGTTCGGGGGGGCTAGCACAGATACGCAGTATTTT. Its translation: CASSLFGGASTDTQYF.

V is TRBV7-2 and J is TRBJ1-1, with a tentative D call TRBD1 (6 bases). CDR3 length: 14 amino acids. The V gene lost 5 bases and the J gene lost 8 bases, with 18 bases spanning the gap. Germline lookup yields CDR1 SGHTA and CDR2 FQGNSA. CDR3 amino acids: CASSAFGPDREAFF. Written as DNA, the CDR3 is TGTGCCAGCAGCGCCTTTGGGCCTGACAGGGAAGCTTTCTTT.

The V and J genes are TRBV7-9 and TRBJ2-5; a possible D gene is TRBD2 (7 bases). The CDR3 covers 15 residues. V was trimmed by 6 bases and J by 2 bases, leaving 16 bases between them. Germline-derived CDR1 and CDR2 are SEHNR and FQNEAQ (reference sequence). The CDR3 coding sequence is TGTGCCAGCAGTCTGGGGGGGCAGCCGCAAGAGACCCAGTACTTC. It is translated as CASSLGGQPQETQYF.

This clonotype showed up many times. The DNA for the CDR3 is TGTGCCAGCAGCTTATCAGGGGCGGAGACCCAGTACTTC. This codes for CASSLSGAETQYF. V gene TRBV7-3 combines with J gene TRBJ2-5; weak D call: TRBD1 (6 bases). Trimming took off 2 bases at V and 5 bases at J, with 9 bases between the two ends. The CDR3 runs 13 residues. Germline CDR1 reads SGHTA; CDR2 reads FQGTGA.

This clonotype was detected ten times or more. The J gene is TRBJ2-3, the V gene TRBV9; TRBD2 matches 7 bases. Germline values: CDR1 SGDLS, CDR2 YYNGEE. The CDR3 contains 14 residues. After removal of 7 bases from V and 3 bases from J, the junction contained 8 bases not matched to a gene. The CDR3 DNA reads TGTGCCAGCTCCGAGGGCGGGGGTACAGATACGCAGTATTTT. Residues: CASSEGGGTDTQYF.

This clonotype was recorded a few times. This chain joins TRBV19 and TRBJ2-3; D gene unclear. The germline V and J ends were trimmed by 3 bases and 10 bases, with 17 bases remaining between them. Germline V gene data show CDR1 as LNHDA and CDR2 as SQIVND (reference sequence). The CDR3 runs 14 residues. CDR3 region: CASSISRTRPAQYF. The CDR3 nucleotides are TGTGCCAGTAGTATCTCCCGGACCCGGCCGGCGCAGTATTTT.

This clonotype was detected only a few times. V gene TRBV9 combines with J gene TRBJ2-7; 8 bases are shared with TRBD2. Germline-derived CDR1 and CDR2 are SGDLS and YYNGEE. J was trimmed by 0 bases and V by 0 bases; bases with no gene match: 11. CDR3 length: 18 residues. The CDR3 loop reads CASSVGRTSRRSSYEQYV. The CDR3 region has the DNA TGTGCCAGCAGCGTAGGTCGGACTAGCCGACGTAGCTCCTACGAGCAGTACGTC.

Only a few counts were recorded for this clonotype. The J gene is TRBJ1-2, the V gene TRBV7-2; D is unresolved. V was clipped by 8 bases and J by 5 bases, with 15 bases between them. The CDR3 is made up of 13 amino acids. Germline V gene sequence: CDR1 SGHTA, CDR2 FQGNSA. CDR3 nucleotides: TGTGCCAGCGGAACGGGCCAGAATTATGGCTACACCTTC. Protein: CASGTGQNYGYTF.

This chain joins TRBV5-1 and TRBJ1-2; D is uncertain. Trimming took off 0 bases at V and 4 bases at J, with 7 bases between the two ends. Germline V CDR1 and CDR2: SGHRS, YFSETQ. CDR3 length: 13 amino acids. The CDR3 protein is CASSLDGPYGYTF. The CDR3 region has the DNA TGCGCCAGCAGCTTGGACGGGCCCTATGGCTACACCTTC.

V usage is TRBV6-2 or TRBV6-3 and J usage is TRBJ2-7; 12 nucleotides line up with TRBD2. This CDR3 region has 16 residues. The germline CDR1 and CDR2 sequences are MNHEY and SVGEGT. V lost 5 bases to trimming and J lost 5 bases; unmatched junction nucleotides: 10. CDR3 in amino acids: CASSDGLAGLEHEQYV. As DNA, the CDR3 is TGTGCCAGCAGTGACGGACTAGCGGGGCTGGAGCACGAGCAGTACGTC.

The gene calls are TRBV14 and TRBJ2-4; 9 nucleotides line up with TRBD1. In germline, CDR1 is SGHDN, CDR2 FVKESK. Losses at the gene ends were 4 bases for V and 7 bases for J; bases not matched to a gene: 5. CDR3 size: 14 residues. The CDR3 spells CASSPLGQGNIQYF. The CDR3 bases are TGTGCCAGCAGCCCTCTCGGACAGGGGAACATTCAGTACTTC.

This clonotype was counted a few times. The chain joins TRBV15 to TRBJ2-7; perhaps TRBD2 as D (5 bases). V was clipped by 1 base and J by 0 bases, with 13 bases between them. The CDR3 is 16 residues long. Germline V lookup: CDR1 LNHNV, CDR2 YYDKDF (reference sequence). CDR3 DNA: TGTGCCACCAGCAGAGGCAGCGGTAGGAACTCCTACGAGCAGTACGTC. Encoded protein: CATSRGSGRNSYEQYV.

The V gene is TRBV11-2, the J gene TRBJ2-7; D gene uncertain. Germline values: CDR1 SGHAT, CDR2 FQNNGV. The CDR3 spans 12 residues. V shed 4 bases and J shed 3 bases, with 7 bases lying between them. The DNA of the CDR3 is TGTGCCAGCAGCTCCCAGGACTACGAGCAGTACTTC. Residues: CASSSQDYEQYF.

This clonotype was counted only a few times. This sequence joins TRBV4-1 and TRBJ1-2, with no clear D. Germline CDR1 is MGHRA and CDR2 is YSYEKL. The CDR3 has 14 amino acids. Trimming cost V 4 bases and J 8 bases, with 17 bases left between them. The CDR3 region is CASSPQGLGEGYTF. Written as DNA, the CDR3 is TGCGCCAGCAGCCCTCAAGGTCTCGGAGAGGGCTACACCTTC.

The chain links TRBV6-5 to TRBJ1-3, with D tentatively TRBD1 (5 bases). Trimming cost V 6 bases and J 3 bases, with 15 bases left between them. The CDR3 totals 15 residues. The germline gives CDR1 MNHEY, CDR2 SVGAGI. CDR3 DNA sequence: TGTGCCAGCAGCCCCGAAGGGACGAGTGGAAACACCATATATTTT. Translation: CASSPEGTSGNTIYF.

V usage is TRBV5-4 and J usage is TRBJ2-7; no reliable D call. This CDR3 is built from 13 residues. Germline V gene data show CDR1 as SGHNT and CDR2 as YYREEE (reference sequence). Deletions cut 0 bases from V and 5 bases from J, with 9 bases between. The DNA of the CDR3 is TGTGCCAGCAGCTTGGGATGGAATGACGAGCAGTACGTC. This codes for CASSLGWNDEQYV.

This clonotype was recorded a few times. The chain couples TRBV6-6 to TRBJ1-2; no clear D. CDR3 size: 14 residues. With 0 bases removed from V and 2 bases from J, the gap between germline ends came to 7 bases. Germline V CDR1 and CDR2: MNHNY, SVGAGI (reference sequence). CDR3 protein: CASSYSKGNYGYTF. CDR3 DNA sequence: TGTGCCAGCAGTTACTCGAAAGGAAACTATGGCTACACCTTC.

In nucleotides, the CDR3 is TGCGCCAGCAGCCCAGCGGGGGACACAGATACGCAGTATTTT. This translates into CASSPAGDTDTQYF. V is TRBV5-1 and J is TRBJ2-3; 8 bases map to TRBD2. The germline V gene encodes CDR1 SGHRS and CDR2 YFSETQ. CDR3 length equals 14 residues. V lost 4 bases, J lost 2 bases, and 3 bases stayed unmatched.